The 29 T cell receptor beta chains below come from one sample, sequenced in a study of blood T cell repertoires in COVID-19. The protocol was immunoSEQ multiplex PCR, while the TCRdb copy is restricted to in-frame clones and leaves out a portion. The sample records around 28,000 clones, over 75% being singletons. Sequenced material: peripheral blood. The receptor source for this set is a man between 65 and 80 years old with active COVID-19.

This clone came up once. This chain connects TRBV28 to TRBJ1-4; tentatively, D is TRBD1 (5 bases). Germline CDR1 MDHEN, CDR2 SYDVKM. This CDR3 has 15 residues. V lost 8 bases to trimming and J lost 0 bases, with 13 bases between them. The CDR3, as DNA: TGTGCCAGCCTCCGGGGGGGTGCAACTAATGAAAAACTGTTTTTT. As protein: CASLRGGATNEKLFF.

The J gene is TRBJ2-1, the V gene TRBV7-3, with D possibly being TRBD2 (5 bases). Trimming left V 5 bases short and J 10 bases short, with 15 bases between. Germline V gene data show CDR1 as SGHTA and CDR2 as FQGTGA. This CDR3 has 13 amino acids. The CDR3 DNA reads TGTGCCAGCAGCCCCCTCGGCCCGGGGGAGCAGTTCTTC. It encodes CASSPLGPGEQFF.

The chain couples TRBV28 to TRBJ2-2; 7 nucleotides align to TRBD2. The CDR3 totals 14 residues. Trimming at V came to 4 bases and at J to 6 bases, leaving 5 bases not matched to a gene. Germline V CDR1 and CDR2: MDHEN, SYDVKM. DNA for the CDR3: TGTGCCAGCAGTTGGGACTATAGGGCCGGGGAGCTGTTTTTT. Residues: CASSWDYRAGELFF.

This clone was detected only a few times. The genes are TRBV3-1 (or the pseudogene TRBV3-2) and TRBJ2-2; 10 bases are a match to TRBD1. The germline V gene has CDR1 LGHDT and CDR2 YNNKEL (reference sequence). V was pared by 4 bases and J by 8 bases, with 7 bases of the junction left unmatched. This CDR3 comprises 15 residues. CDR3 residues: CASSRRTGGLGELFF. The DNA of the CDR3 is TGTGCCAGCAGCCGACGGACAGGGGGGTTGGGGGAGCTGTTTTTT.

This sequence joins TRBV21-1 and TRBJ2-3; TRBD1, as called in the table, went unchecked against the DNA. TRBV21-1 represents a pseudogene. CDR3 length: 16 amino acids. DNA for the CDR3: TGTGCCAGCCGGGCCCCACAGGGTTTTGATTCAGATACGCAGTATTTT. Its protein product is CASRAPQGFDSDTQYF.

The genes are TRBV24-1 and TRBJ2-5; unclear D gene. CDR3 size: 14 residues. V lost 4 bases and J 4 bases, leaving 12 bases between the germline ends. The germline V gene encodes CDR1 KGHDR and CDR2 SFDVKD. CDR3 region: CATSDPSVPETQYF. CDR3 nucleotides: TGTGCCACCAGTGACCCCTCGGTACCAGAGACCCAGTACTTC.

This clone was counted once. V gene TRBV9 combines with J gene TRBJ2-5, with D perhaps TRBD1 (5 bases). The CDR3 length is 14 residues. Deletions cut 4 bases from V and 0 bases from J, with 10 bases between. CDR1 and CDR2 (germline): SGDLS, YYNGEE. The CDR3 here is CASSSTTDQETQYF. CDR3 sequence (DNA): TGTGCCAGCAGCTCCACGACAGACCAAGAGACCCAGTACTTC.

This clone was detected once. The gene calls are TRBV28 and TRBJ2-7; 9 positions match TRBD1. Trimming cost V 4 bases and J 6 bases; bases outside gene matches: 7. The CDR3 consists of 14 residues. From germline, CDR1 is MDHEN and CDR2 SYDVKM. CDR3 residues: CASSSRGTGREQYF. The CDR3 nucleotides read TGTGCCAGCAGTTCACGGGGGACAGGGCGCGAGCAGTACTTC.

V gene TRBV29-1 combines with J gene TRBJ2-7; 12 bases align to TRBD1. The CDR3 contains 13 residues. The V segment lost 5 bases and the J segment 6 bases; nucleotides outside the gene matches: 5. The V gene's germline CDR1 is SQVTM and CDR2 ANQGSEA. CDR3 in DNA: TGCAGCGTTTTCGGGACAGGGGGCTTCGAGCAGTACTTC. Protein: CSVFGTGGFEQYF.

In its sample, this clone was seen a few times. The chain joins TRBV28 to TRBJ2-7, with TRBD2 as a possible D gene (6 bases). V was cut by 1 base and J by 6 bases, with 7 bases left in between. CDR3 size: 12 residues. The germline CDR1 and CDR2 sequences are MDHEN and SYDVKM. The CDR3 is CASSLLGGEQYF. Here the CDR3 DNA reads TGTGCCAGCAGTTTATTGGGGGGCGAGCAGTACTTC.

The gene calls are TRBV19 and TRBJ2-7; TRBD1 aligns across 11 bases. CDR3 length: 15 amino acids. Germline values: CDR1 LNHDA, CDR2 SQIVND (reference sequence). With V trimmed by 11 bases and J by 0 bases, 9 bases remained unmatched. In DNA form, the CDR3 reads TGTGCCTCCAGACCCGGGACAGGGGGCTCCTACGAGCAGTACTTC. It encodes CASRPGTGGSYEQYF.

The chain links TRBV4-2 to TRBJ2-1; TRBD1 agrees at 7 bases. Germline V lookup: CDR1 LGHNA, CDR2 YNFKEQ. V was pared by 0 bases and J by 2 bases, with 7 bases of the junction left unmatched. This CDR3 spans 17 amino acids. CDR3 nucleotides: TGTGCCAGCAGCCAAGATTGGGCGACAGGGACCTACAATGAGCAGTTCTTC. It translates to CASSQDWATGTYNEQFF.

The V gene is TRBV7-3, the J gene TRBJ2-1, with a tentative D call TRBD2 (5 bases). The CDR3 extends over 13 amino acids. V dropped 5 bases and J dropped 9 bases, with 14 bases sitting between them. Germline V gene sequence: CDR1 SGHTA, CDR2 FQGTGA. CDR3 residues: CASSTDLAGEQFF. DNA of the CDR3: TGTGCCAGCAGCACGGACCTCGCGGGTGAGCAGTTCTTC.

The chain is built from TRBV5-6 and TRBJ1-3; D call uncertain. Per germline, CDR1 SGHDT and CDR2 YYEEEE. Trimming removed 5 bases from V and 2 bases from J, with 8 bases in between. The CDR3 spans 13 residues. The CDR3, as DNA: TGTGCCAGCAGTTGGCGGACTGGAAACACCATATATTTT. Protein sequence: CASSWRTGNTIYF.

This chain connects TRBV5-1 to TRBJ2-5, with 9 bases identical to TRBD2. The J segment lost 2 bases and the V segment lost 2 bases, leaving 4 bases of the junction unmatched. The CDR3 sequence is 15 residues long. Germline values: CDR1 SGHRS, CDR2 YFSETQ. This CDR3 reads CASSFGTSRQETQYF. The CDR3 region has the DNA TGCGCCAGCAGCTTCGGGACTAGCAGGCAAGAGACCCAGTACTTC.

This chain uses TRBV7-3 with TRBJ1-6, with a weak D call TRBD1 (5 bases). In germline, CDR1 is SGHTA, CDR2 FQGTGA. The V end lost 3 bases, the J end lost 7 bases, and 19 bases lay between the germline ends. The CDR3 sequence is 17 residues long. Written as DNA, the CDR3 is TGTGCCAGCAGCTTGATTTTGGAGACAGAGAACAATTCACCCCTCCACTTT. This gives the protein CASSLILETENNSPLHF.

The chain couples TRBV6-9 to TRBJ2-2, with D tentatively TRBD1 (6 bases). V was clipped by 5 bases and J by 6 bases, with 13 bases between them. The CDR3 sequence is 14 residues long. The germline V gene has CDR1 MNHGY and CDR2 SVAAGI. The DNA of the CDR3 is TGTGCCAGCAGTGGTAACAGGGAGCCCGGGGAGCTGTTTTTT. It translates to CASSGNREPGELFF.

The chain recombines TRBV13 with TRBJ2-5; tentatively, D is TRBD1 (5 bases). This CDR3 has 14 amino acids. The V end lost 10 bases, the J end lost 1 base, and 16 bases lay between the germline ends. Germline CDR1 is PRHDT and CDR2 is FYEKMQ (reference sequence). CDR3 nucleotides: TGTGCCACACTGCGCGCGGACACCCAAGAGACCCAGTACTTC. It encodes CATLRADTQETQYF.

V usage is TRBV18 and J usage is TRBJ2-1; TRBD2 aligns across 14 bases. Germline-derived CDR1 and CDR2 are KGHSH and LQKENI. The length of the CDR3 is 16 residues. The trim removed 8 bases at V and 9 bases at J, leaving 12 bases unmatched. In DNA, the CDR3 is TGTGCCAGCCAAGGACTAGCGGGGGGTTCGTATCGTGAGCAGTTCTTC. Residues: CASQGLAGGSYREQFF.

This clone was picked up many times. The V gene is TRBV7-9, the J gene TRBJ1-1; a weak D match, TRBD1 (6 bases). CDR1 SEHNR and CDR2 FQNEAQ come from the germline V gene (reference sequence). The CDR3 covers 15 residues. V was pared by 0 bases and J by 1 base, with 9 bases between. CDR3: CASSLAGTKNTEAFF. The DNA of the CDR3 is TGTGCCAGCAGCTTAGCCGGGACAAAGAACACTGAAGCTTTCTTT.

The chain joins TRBV5-3 to TRBJ1-2, with D uncertain. TRBV5-3 is marked as an open reading frame, function uncertain. Trimming shortened V by 0 bases and J by 3 bases, and 12 bases separated the two germline ends. This CDR3 spans 15 amino acids. CDR3 in amino acids: CARSLAGFFDYGYTF. Here the CDR3 DNA reads TGTGCCAGAAGCTTGGCGGGGTTCTTTGACTATGGCTACACCTTC.

The chain uses TRBV28 and TRBJ1-6; TRBD1 might be the D (5 bases). V gave up 6 bases and J gave up 10 bases, with 19 bases separating them. The CDR3 spans 15 residues. CDR1 and CDR2 from the germline V gene are MDHEN and SYDVKM. Here the CDR3 DNA reads TGTGCCAGCAGACCTCCAGGGTTGGCGAGCTCACCCCTCCACTTT. This sequence encodes CASRPPGLASSPLHF.

The V gene is TRBV5-1, the J gene TRBJ2-7, with D hard to call. The germline V gene encodes CDR1 SGHRS and CDR2 YFSETQ. With 0 bases removed from V and 5 bases from J, the gap between germline ends came to 12 bases. This CDR3 is 14 amino acids long. CDR3 loop: CASSLAASAHEQYF. CDR3 coding DNA: TGCGCCAGCAGCTTGGCCGCTAGTGCCCACGAGCAGTACTTC.

This chain links TRBV5-4 with TRBJ2-3; maybe TRBD2 (5 bases). The CDR3 is made up of 16 amino acids. Germline values: CDR1 SGHNT, CDR2 YYREEE (reference sequence). V was shortened by 0 bases and J by 0 bases, with 11 bases between the two germline ends. The CDR3 sequence is CASSLAKRTSTDTQYF. As DNA, the CDR3 is TGTGCCAGCAGCTTGGCTAAGCGGACGAGCACAGATACGCAGTATTTT.

V usage is TRBV27 and J usage is TRBJ2-1; 9 bases line up with TRBD2. The length of the CDR3 is 17 residues. Germline V gene lookup returns CDR1 MNHEY and CDR2 SMNVEV (reference sequence). Unmatched junction bases numbered 6, after V lost 1 base and J lost 2 bases. The CDR3 is CASSLLRGGLTYNEQFF. CDR3 nucleotides: TGTGCCAGCAGTTTATTGCGGGGGGGCCTAACCTACAATGAGCAGTTCTTC.

V usage is TRBV3-1 (or the pseudogene TRBV3-2) and J usage is TRBJ1-1; D uncertain. V lost 7 bases and J lost 0, with 12 bases in between. The CDR3 has 14 amino acids. CDR1 is LGHDT and CDR2 is YNNKEL in the germline V gene (reference sequence). The CDR3 nucleotides read TGTGCCAGCAAACCCGCCGGGATGAACACTGAAGCTTTCTTT. This codes for CASKPAGMNTEAFF.

The chain recombines TRBV18 with TRBJ1-2; 10 nucleotides agree with TRBD1. CDR3 size: 15 residues. V lost 3 bases to trimming and J lost 6 bases; unmatched junction nucleotides: 7. Germline assignment: CDR1 KGHSH and CDR2 LQKENI. The CDR3 protein is CASSPATGGQDGYTF. The DNA of the CDR3 is TGTGCCAGCTCACCTGCGACAGGGGGCCAAGATGGCTACACCTTC.

V usage is TRBV11-3 and J usage is TRBJ2-5; 9 bases are a match to TRBD2. The CDR3 totals 17 residues. Germline loops: CDR1 SGHNT, CDR2 YENEEA. J lost 1 base, V lost 0 bases, and 6 bases had no gene match. The CDR3 here is CASSLDGGSGSQETQYF. CDR3 in DNA: TGTGCCAGCAGCTTAGATGGGGGTAGCGGGAGCCAAGAGACCCAGTACTTC.

The chain carries TRBV19 and TRBJ1-2; possibly TRBD1 for D (5 bases). Between the trimmed V and J ends, which lost 1 base and 2 bases, there was a span of 11 bases. The CDR3 loop spans 15 amino acids. The germline gives CDR1 LNHDA, CDR2 SQIVND (reference sequence). Written as DNA, the CDR3 is TGTGCCAGTAGTATAGGTTTTGGGGCCAACTATGGCTACACCTTC. Amino acids: CASSIGFGANYGYTF.